This T cell receptor beta chain is from a study of T cells after yellow fever vaccination. Whole-study results and caveats: The study noted that FACS-sorted repertoires could contain abundant clonotypes contaminating from the bulk population.

Comments on this clonotype: No antigen is known for it.

TCRdb reanalysed the 5' RACE reads using MiXCR and keeps one entry per CDR3 protein. Of under 250,000 distinct CDR3 sequences listed, 2.5% to 3.5% are singletons. In germline, CDR1 is KGHSH, CDR2 LQKENI. V lost 1 base and J 6 bases, leaving 10 bases between the germline ends. The CDR3 extends over 15 amino acids. The V and J genes are TRBV18 and TRBJ1-6; D unresolved. This TCR was sampled from a man between 18 and 35 years old who received the YFV17D yellow fever vaccine. The sequencing used CD4+ T cells sorted from PBMCs, collected 10 days after the yellow fever booster vaccination. CDR3 in amino acids: CASSPLTPANSPLHF. CDR3 in DNA: TGTGCCAGCTCACCACTGACCCCCGCTAATTCACCCCTCCACTTT. The full variable domain, in which reference TRBV18 and TRBJ1-6 provide the parts outside the CDR3, is NAGVMQNPRHLVRRRGQEARLRCSPMKGHSHVYWYRQLPEEGLKFMVYLQKENIIDESGMPKERFSAEFPKEGPSILRIQQVVRGDSAAYFCASSPLTPANSPLHFGNGTRLTVT.